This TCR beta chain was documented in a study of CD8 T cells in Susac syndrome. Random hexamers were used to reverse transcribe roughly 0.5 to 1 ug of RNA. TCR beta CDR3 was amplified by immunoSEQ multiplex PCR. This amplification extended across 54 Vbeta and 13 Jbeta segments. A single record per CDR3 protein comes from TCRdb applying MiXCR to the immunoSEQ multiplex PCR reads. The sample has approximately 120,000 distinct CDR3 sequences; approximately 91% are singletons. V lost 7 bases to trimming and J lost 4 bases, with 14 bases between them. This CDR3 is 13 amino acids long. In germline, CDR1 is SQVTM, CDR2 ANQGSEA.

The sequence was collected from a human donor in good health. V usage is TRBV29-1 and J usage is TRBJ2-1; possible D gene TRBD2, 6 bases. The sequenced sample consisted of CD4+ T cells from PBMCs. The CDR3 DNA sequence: TGCAGCGCTAAGGGTAGCGGATACAATGAGCAGTTCTTC. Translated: CSAKGSGYNEQFF.